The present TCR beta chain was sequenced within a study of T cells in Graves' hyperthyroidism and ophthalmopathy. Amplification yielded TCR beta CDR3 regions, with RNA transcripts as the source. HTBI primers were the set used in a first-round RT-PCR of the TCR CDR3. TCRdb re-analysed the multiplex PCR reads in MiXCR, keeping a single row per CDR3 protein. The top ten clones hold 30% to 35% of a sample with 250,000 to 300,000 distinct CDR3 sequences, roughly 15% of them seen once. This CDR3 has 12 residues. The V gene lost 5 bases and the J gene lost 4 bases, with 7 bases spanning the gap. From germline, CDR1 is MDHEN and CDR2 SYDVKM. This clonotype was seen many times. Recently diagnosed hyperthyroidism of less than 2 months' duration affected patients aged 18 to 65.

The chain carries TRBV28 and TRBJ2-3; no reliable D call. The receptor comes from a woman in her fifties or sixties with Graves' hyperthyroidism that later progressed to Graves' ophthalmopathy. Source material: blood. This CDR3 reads CASSLTADTQYF. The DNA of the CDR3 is TGTGCCAGCAGTCTGACCGCAGATACGCAGTATTTT.